This T cell receptor (beta chain) originates from a study of B cell selection in AIRE deficiency. General study points: Shared Treg sequences were biased toward short CDR3s with few non-templated nucleotide insertions. Only TCRbeta was sequenced; 36.6% of shared healthy Treg sequences appeared in Tconv.

The method was immunoSEQ multiplex PCR; TCRdb's version includes in-frame clones alone and lacks a portion of them. The sample holds 23,000 or so clones; about 93% are singletons and the top ten take more than 1.2%. Sorted regulatory T cells were CD4-positive, CD25-high and CD127-low or negative. Control samples were from healthy, unrelated donors. This clone was seen once. Antigen unknown. V lost 3 bases and J 1 base, leaving 7 bases between the germline ends. The CDR3 runs to 14 residues. CDR1 is ENHRY, CDR2 SYGVKD, per germline. The TCR was taken from a human donor in good health. Material for sequencing was CD4+CD25+ Tregs sorted from PBMCs. This chain links TRBV10-3 with TRBJ1-3; no clear D gene. CDR3 region: CAISDWGSGNTIYF. DNA of the CDR3: TGTGCCATCAGTGATTGGGGTTCTGGAAACACCATATATTTT.